Below are 13 T cell receptor beta chains sequenced from a single sample in a study of OX40 agonist ivuxolimab in advanced cancers. Generated by immunoSEQ multiplex PCR, the TCRdb table keeps only in-frame clones and is missing some. This table holds about 35,000 clones, roughly 84% found once. Specimen: CD4+ or CD8+ T cells sorted from blood, collected in a trial of the OX40 agonist ivuxolimab. The receptors originated from an adult with an advanced solid tumor such as melanoma, head and neck, liver or kidney cancer.

The chain has TRBV21-1 and TRBJ1-3. TRBV21-1 is annotated as a pseudogene. This CDR3 is built from 17 residues. As DNA, the CDR3 is TGTGCCAGCAGCAAAGACGCCGGGCACGCCGGCAGAAACACCATATATTTT. It yields the protein CASSKDAGHAGRNTIYF.

The J gene is TRBJ1-6, the V gene TRBV6-1, with D uncertain. This CDR3 is built from 14 residues. Germline loops: CDR1 MNHNS, CDR2 SASEGT. V lost 5 bases to trimming and J lost 5 bases, with 10 bases between them. In DNA, the CDR3 is TGTGCCAGCAGTTTAATCGAGGATAATTCACCCCTCCACTTT. Its translation is CASSLIEDNSPLHF.

The chain employs TRBV5-6 and TRBJ1-4, with 7 nucleotides matching TRBD1. The CDR3 covers 13 residues. In germline, CDR1 is SGHDT, CDR2 YYEEEE. The V gene end was trimmed by 2 bases and the J gene end by 6 bases; junction bases not matched to a gene: 1. The CDR3 protein is CASSFGTDEKLFF. The CDR3 DNA is TGTGCCAGCAGCTTTGGGACAGATGAAAAACTGTTTTTT. The full variable domain, rest sourced from reference TRBV5-6 and TRBJ1-4, is DAGVTQSPTHLIKTRGQQVTLRCSPKSGHDTVSWYQQALGQGPQFIFQYYEEEERQRGNFPDRFSGHQFPNYSSELNVNALLLGDSALYLCASSFGTDEKLFFGSGTQLSVL.

The gene calls are TRBV5-1 and TRBJ2-7, with D perhaps TRBD1 (5 bases). CDR1 and CDR2 from the germline V gene are SGHRS and YFSETQ. V gave up 7 bases and J gave up 0 bases, with 8 bases separating them. The CDR3 covers 12 residues. DNA for the CDR3: TGCGCCAGCCTTGACAGCTCCTACGAGCAGTACTTC. Protein sequence: CASLDSSYEQYF. Based on the CDR3 plus reference TRBV5-1 and TRBJ2-7, the full variable domain is KAGVTQTPRYLIKTRGQQVTLSCSPISGHRSVSWYQQTPGQGLQFLFEYFSETQRNKGNFPGRFSGRQFSNSRSEMNVSTLELGDSALYLCASLDSSYEQYFGPGTRLTVT.

J is TRBJ1-2 and V is TRBV28; D is uncertain. V shed 7 bases and J shed 4 bases, with 13 bases lying between them. The CDR3 totals 13 residues. Germline CDR1 and CDR2: MDHEN and SYDVKM. CDR3 bases: TGTGCCAGCACCTCCCCGGCGTTCTATGGCTACACCTTC. Its translation: CASTSPAFYGYTF.

As DNA, the CDR3 is TGTGCCAGCAGTGAGGGTGACGAACAGCCCCAGCATTTT. It specifies CASSEGDEQPQHF. The J gene is TRBJ1-5, the V gene TRBV6-1; D is unclear. Trimming shortened V by 3 bases and J by 7 bases, and 10 bases separated the two germline ends. Germline assignment: CDR1 MNHNS and CDR2 SASEGT. The CDR3 extends over 13 amino acids.

The V and J genes are TRBV7-9 and TRBJ2-2, with D possibly matching TRBD2 (5 bases). This CDR3 has 12 residues. V gave up 11 bases and J gave up 0 bases, with 7 bases separating them. Germline CDR1 and CDR2: SEHNR and FQNEAQ (reference sequence). The CDR3 sequence is CAPEANTGELFF. The CDR3 DNA reads TGTGCCCCGGAGGCGAACACCGGGGAGCTGTTTTTT.

This rearrangement joins TRBV5-1 to TRBJ2-7, with D possibly called TRBD1 or TRBD2 (5 bases each). This CDR3 has 14 residues. CDR1 is SGHRS, CDR2 YFSETQ, per germline. V lost 1 base and J lost 4, with 12 bases in between. CDR3 nucleotide sequence: TGCGCCAGCAGCTTGAATCCGGGACCATACGAGCAGTACTTC. Translation gives CASSLNPGPYEQYF. Complete variable domain (other parts from reference TRBV5-1 and TRBJ2-7): KAGVTQTPRYLIKTRGQQVTLSCSPISGHRSVSWYQQTPGQGLQFLFEYFSETQRNKGNFPGRFSGRQFSNSRSEMNVSTLELGDSALYLCASSLNPGPYEQYFGPGTRLTVT.

This clone was seen a handful of times. The J gene is TRBJ2-2, the V gene TRBV11-3; D is possibly TRBD2 (5 bases). Trimming stripped 1 base from V and 3 bases from J, with 6 bases between. CDR1 is SGHNT, CDR2 YENEEA, per germline. The CDR3 consists of 14 residues. Here the CDR3 DNA reads TGTGCCAGCAGCTTAGGAGGGTACACCGGGGAGCTGTTTTTT. This translates into CASSLGGYTGELFF.

This chain joins TRBV7-9 and TRBJ1-1; no clear D gene. Germline CDR1 SEHNR, CDR2 FQNEAQ (reference sequence). Between the trimmed V and J ends, which lost 0 bases and 6 bases, there was a span of 8 bases. This CDR3 has 13 residues. The CDR3 DNA reads as TGTGCCAGCAGCTTAGCCCCCCCATCTGAAGCTTTCTTT. Its protein product is CASSLAPPSEAFF.

The rearrangement links TRBV27 to TRBJ2-3; D gene ambiguous. Per germline, CDR1 MNHEY and CDR2 SMNVEV (reference sequence). V gave up 3 bases and J gave up 2 bases, with 15 bases separating them. The CDR3 contains 16 residues. In nucleotides, the CDR3 is TGTGCCAGCAGTTTTCCCTTCCCGGCCGTCACAGATACGCAGTATTTT. This encodes CASSFPFPAVTDTQYF.

The chain is built from TRBV7-8 and TRBJ2-2; maybe TRBD2 (5 bases). CDR3 length: 15 amino acids. V lost 5 bases and J lost 6, with 16 bases in between. Germline V CDR1 and CDR2: SGHVS, FQNEAQ. This CDR3 is CASSALSTGSGELFF. CDR3 sequence (DNA): TGTGCCAGCAGCGCCCTCTCGACGGGATCCGGGGAGCTGTTTTTT.

The rearrangement uses TRBV2 and TRBJ2-7; D could derive from TRBD1 or TRBD2 (6 bases each). Germline assignment: CDR1 SNHLY and CDR2 FYNNEI. V was shortened by 7 bases and J by 3 bases, with 10 bases between the two germline ends. The CDR3 spans 12 residues. CDR3: CASKGGHYEQYF. CDR3 DNA: TGTGCCAGCAAGGGGGGACACTACGAGCAGTACTTC.